These 29 T cell receptor beta chains originate from one sample sequenced in a study of Graves' ophthalmopathy and Graves' hyperthyroidism. Using RNA transcripts, the TCR beta CDR3 regions were amplified. The first round was an RT-PCR with HTBI primers, and the second round was a multiplex PCR. TCRdb reanalysed the multiplex PCR reads using MiXCR and keeps one entry per CDR3 protein. This sample has a few hundred thousand distinct CDR3 sequences, with 35% to 45% found just once. Sequencing input: peripheral blood or thyroid tissue (not recorded which). The receptors were gathered from an adult man with Graves' hyperthyroidism.

Worth noting for this clonotype: The junction shows a germline mismatch at one end, possibly a read error. The chain employs TRBV10-3 and TRBJ2-7, with TRBD2 identical over 12 bases. This CDR3 is 15 amino acids long. Germline CDR1 and CDR2: ENHRY and SYGVKD. CDR3 sequence reads: CASSDPGLAGTEQYF. CDR3 coding DNA: TGTGCCAGCAGTGATCCGGGACTAGCGGGTACCGAGCAGTACTTC.

This clonotype was picked up many times. This chain links TRBV7-9 with TRBJ2-2; D gene unclear. Germline CDR1 is SEHNR and CDR2 is FQNEAQ (reference sequence). The V end was cut by 5 bases, the J end by 8 bases, with 6 bases between. The CDR3 length is 11 residues. The CDR3 DNA is TGTGCCAGCAGCCTCCCAGGGGAGCTGTTTTTT. Translated, it gives CASSLPGELFF.

This chain joins TRBV19 and TRBJ1-2; D perhaps matches TRBD1 (5 bases). This CDR3 has 16 residues. From germline, CDR1 is LNHDA and CDR2 SQIVND (reference sequence). V shed 6 bases and J shed 6 bases, with 23 bases lying between them. CDR3 amino acids: CASSGRGDNQPHGYTF. For the CDR3, the DNA is TGTGCCAGTAGCGGAAGGGGAGACAATCAGCCCCATGGCTACACCTTC.

This clonotype was seen at least ten times. The chain has TRBV19 and TRBJ2-7, with 7 bases fitting TRBD1. This CDR3 region has 12 residues. Per the germline V gene, CDR1 is LNHDA and CDR2 is SQIVND (reference sequence). Trimming removed 8 bases from V and 2 bases from J; junction bases left unmatched: 3. The CDR3 DNA follows: TGTGCCAGTGGGACAGCTGCCTACGAGCAGTACTTC. Amino acid sequence: CASGTAAYEQYF.

This clonotype has more than one count but fewer than ten. The chain recombines TRBV2 with TRBJ1-3; D remains unclear. The germline gives CDR1 SNHLY, CDR2 FYNNEI. The CDR3 has 13 residues. V lost 8 bases and J 3 bases, leaving 11 bases between the germline ends. The CDR3 protein is CASDGAVGNTIYF. The CDR3 DNA reads as TGTGCCAGCGACGGAGCAGTTGGAAACACCATATATTTT.

The chain links TRBV6-9 to TRBJ2-7; 7 bases are shared with TRBD2. The better agreement between TRBJ2-1 and the DNA end casts doubt on the J call. The CDR3 loop spans 15 amino acids. Germline CDR1 MNHGY, CDR2 SVAAGI. The CDR3 reads CASSSAGDAYNEQFF. The CDR3 bases are TGTGCCAGCAGTTCTGCGGGAGATGCCTACAATGAGCAGTTCTTC.

The J gene is TRBJ2-7, the V gene TRBV28; weak D call: TRBD2 (6 bases). The CDR3 runs to 16 residues. The germline V gene encodes CDR1 MDHEN and CDR2 SYDVKM. V lost 2 bases and J lost 0, with 14 bases in between. The CDR3 DNA follows: TGTGCCAGCAGTTTACTGGGGGGTTGGAGCTCCTACGAGCAGTACTTC. Translation: CASSLLGGWSSYEQYF.

This chain links TRBV7-9 with TRBJ2-7; 14 bases match TRBD2. With 4 bases clipped from V and 3 bases from J, the junction kept 11 bases outside the gene matches. Germline-derived CDR1 and CDR2 are SEHNR and FQNEAQ (reference sequence). The CDR3 length is 18 residues. For the CDR3, the DNA is TGTGCCAGCAGCTCAGCCGGACTAGCGGGGGGCGTGCGCTACGAGCAGTACTTC. This gives the protein CASSSAGLAGGVRYEQYF. Combining the CDR3 with reference TRBV7-9 and TRBJ2-7 gives the whole variable domain DTGVSQNPRHKITKRGQNVTFRCDPISEHNRLYWYRQTLGQGPEFLTYFQNEAQLEKSRLLSDRFSAERPKGSFSTLEIQRTEQGDSAMYLCASSSAGLAGGVRYEQYFGPGTRLTVT.

The chain employs TRBV9 and TRBJ1-1; TRBD1 matches at 8 bases. Germline values: CDR1 SGDLS, CDR2 YYNGEE. Losses at the gene ends were 4 bases for V and 4 bases for J; bases not matched to a gene: 12. This CDR3 has 16 residues. CDR3 amino acids: CASSLPPGTGPTEAFF. CDR3 in DNA: TGTGCCAGCAGCCTCCCCCCCGGGACAGGCCCCACTGAAGCTTTCTTT.

The chain recombines TRBV5-1 with TRBJ1-4, with D perhaps TRBD1 (5 bases). The germline V and J ends were trimmed by 1 base and 7 bases, with 20 bases remaining between them. The V gene's germline CDR1 is SGHRS and CDR2 YFSETQ. This CDR3 contains 17 residues. Here the CDR3 reads CASSLYNRDASIEKLFF. DNA for the CDR3: TGCGCCAGCAGCTTGTACAACCGGGACGCCTCCATTGAAAAACTGTTTTTT.

DNA for the CDR3: TGCAGTGCTAGGCAACGCAGTTGGAATCAGCCCCAGCATTTT. Amino acid sequence: CSARQRSWNQPQHF. The rearrangement uses TRBV20-1 and TRBJ1-5; unclear D gene. The CDR3 covers 14 residues. The V end was cut by 3 bases, the J end by 4 bases, with 13 bases between. Germline V gene lookup returns CDR1 DFQATT and CDR2 SNEGSKA (reference sequence).

This clonotype has a count of ten or more. V is TRBV2 and J is TRBJ1-2; tentative D call: TRBD1 (6 bases). Germline V gene lookup returns CDR1 SNHLY and CDR2 FYNNEI. The CDR3 totals 16 residues. V was pared by 1 base and J by 2 bases, with 14 bases between. The CDR3 reads CASSEGRGGLNYGYTF. The CDR3 DNA reads as TGTGCCAGCAGTGAAGGCAGGGGAGGGTTGAACTATGGCTACACCTTC.

A remark on this clonotype: One end of the junction is discordant with germline, which a read error may explain. The chain is built from TRBV5-1 and TRBJ1-3, with 9 bases fitting TRBD1. In germline, CDR1 is SGHRS, CDR2 YFSETQ. The CDR3 is made up of 16 amino acids. CDR3 sequence reads: CASSSVQGAGGNTIYF. Written as DNA, the CDR3 is TGCGCCAGCAGCTCGGTACAGGGGGCGGGAGGAAACACCATATACTTT.

This clonotype was detected many times. V is TRBV24-1 and J is TRBJ2-2; D call uncertain. The germline V gene has CDR1 KGHDR and CDR2 SFDVKD. The CDR3 spans 18 residues. V was cut by 3 bases and J by 0 bases, with 16 bases left in between. This chain's CDR3 is CATSDPLLIGANTGELFF. Written as DNA, the CDR3 is TGTGCCACCAGTGATCCCCTTCTAATCGGAGCGAACACCGGGGAGCTGTTTTTT.

This clonotype was detected ten times or more. The gene calls are TRBV12-3 or TRBV12-4 and TRBJ1-5; a possible D gene is TRBD1 (5 bases). This CDR3 comprises 14 residues. V gave up 6 bases and J gave up 1 base, with 10 bases separating them. Here the CDR3 reads CASRRGSSNQPQHF. In nucleotides, the CDR3 is TGTGCCAGCAGGAGGGGTTCAAGCAATCAGCCCCAGCATTTT.

This chain uses TRBV15 with TRBJ1-5, with unresolved D. From germline, CDR1 is LNHNV and CDR2 YYDKDF (reference sequence). The CDR3 loop spans 16 amino acids. Trimming pared 1 base from V and 7 bases from J, leaving 17 bases between. The CDR3 region is CATSRGTGLSEQPQHF. CDR3 DNA sequence: TGTGCCACCAGCAGAGGTACGGGCCTCAGCGAACAGCCCCAGCATTTT.

This clonotype was seen a handful of times. As DNA, the CDR3 is TGTGCCAGCAGCCCAGGGGAGTCCCCTACCTACGAGCAGTACTTC. Protein product: CASSPGESPTYEQYF. V usage is TRBV7-9 and J usage is TRBJ2-7, with D possibly matching TRBD1 (6 bases). Trimming shortened V by 5 bases and J by 2 bases, and 16 bases separated the two germline ends. The CDR3 consists of 15 residues. Germline V gene data show CDR1 as SEHNR and CDR2 as FQNEAQ (reference sequence). Full variable domain (rest looked up from reference TRBV7-9 and TRBJ2-7): DTGVSQNPRHKITKRGQNVTFRCDPISEHNRLYWYRQTLGQGPEFLTYFQNEAQLEKSRLLSDRFSAERPKGSFSTLEIQRTEQGDSAMYLCASSPGESPTYEQYFGPGTRLTVT.

This clonotype was seen many times. The chain employs TRBV7-6 and TRBJ2-2; TRBD1 matches at 7 bases. V gave up 4 bases and J gave up 5 bases; unmatched junction bases: 7. The germline V gene has CDR1 SGHVS and CDR2 FNYEAQ. This CDR3 region has 15 residues. The CDR3 DNA is TGTGCCAGCAGCTCCCGGCCACAGGGGACCGGGGAGCTGTTTTTT. Residues: CASSSRPQGTGELFF.

This clonotype came up a few times. The J gene is TRBJ1-5, the V gene TRBV19; D may be TRBD1 (6 bases). Germline V gives CDR1 LNHDA, CDR2 SQIVND (reference sequence). Trimming left V 6 bases short and J 0 bases short, with 12 bases between. The CDR3 runs to 15 residues. CDR3 coding DNA: TGTGCCAGTAGGATGACAGGCTATAGCAATCAGCCCCAGCATTTT. This sequence encodes CASRMTGYSNQPQHF.

V and J are TRBV11-3 and TRBJ2-5; the match to TRBD2 covers 14 bases. The V gene's germline CDR1 is SGHNT and CDR2 YENEEA. V was pared by 4 bases and J by 5 bases, with 9 bases of the junction left unmatched. CDR3 length: 17 amino acids. CDR3 sequence reads: CASSSRLAGGDNETQYF. CDR3 DNA sequence: TGTGCCAGCAGCTCTAGACTAGCGGGAGGGGACAATGAGACCCAGTACTTC.

The gene calls are TRBV12-5 and TRBJ1-1; TRBD1 matches at 11 bases. Losses at the gene ends were 5 bases for V and 1 base for J; bases not matched to a gene: 6. Germline assignment: CDR1 LGHNT and CDR2 FRNRAP. CDR3 length equals 16 residues. The CDR3 loop reads CASGAGQGVQNTEAFF. The CDR3 DNA is TGTGCTAGTGGTGCGGGACAGGGGGTGCAGAACACTGAAGCTTTCTTT.

Remarks on this clonotype: A read error is possible here, since a much larger clone lies one base away. This sequence joins TRBV2 and TRBJ2-7, with D possibly called TRBD1 or TRBD2 (5 bases each). The V and J ends lost 3 bases and 0 bases respectively, with 24 bases between them. The CDR3 is 19 amino acids. The germline V gene has CDR1 SNHLY and CDR2 FYNNEI. The CDR3 loop is CASSDTDALGPPSSYEQYF. CDR3 bases: TGTGCCAGCAGTGACACAGACGCCTTGGGACCCCCTAGCTCCTACGAGCAGTACTTC.

This clonotype occurred many times. The chain joins TRBV5-6 to TRBJ2-7; D call uncertain. Per the germline V gene, CDR1 is SGHDT and CDR2 is YYEEEE. Trimming stripped 1 base from V and 0 bases from J, with 17 bases between. The CDR3 is 17 residues long. CDR3 protein: CASSLFLGSRSSYEQYF. The CDR3 DNA reads TGTGCCAGCAGCTTGTTCCTTGGTTCAAGGAGCTCCTACGAGCAGTACTTC.

This clonotype has ten or more counts. The chain has TRBV7-2 and TRBJ1-5; D not certain. There are 14 residues in the CDR3. Germline loops: CDR1 SGHTA, CDR2 FQGNSA. V was trimmed by 2 bases and J by 2 bases, leaving 7 bases between them. The CDR3 nucleotides are TGTGCCAGCAGCTTACAACACCGCAATCAGCCCCAGCATTTT. It specifies CASSLQHRNQPQHF.

This clonotype was seen ten or more times. The rearrangement uses TRBV9 and TRBJ1-6, with D unclear. Per germline, CDR1 SGDLS and CDR2 YYNGEE. V was trimmed by 0 bases and J by 8 bases, leaving 12 bases between them. CDR3 length: 15 amino acids. The CDR3 DNA sequence: TGTGCCAGCAGCGTAGAAGAGGAGCCTTATTCACCCCTCCACTTT. Amino acids: CASSVEEEPYSPLHF.

The V gene is TRBV28, the J gene TRBJ2-5; D is tentatively TRBD1 or TRBD2 (6 bases each). Germline V gives CDR1 MDHEN, CDR2 SYDVKM. Trimming left V 4 bases short and J 2 bases short, with 20 bases between. The CDR3 is 17 residues long. The CDR3 region has the DNA TGTGCCAGCAGTTCAGCCGGACGGGGGCGAGTGCAAGAGACCCAGTACTTC. Translated: CASSSAGRGRVQETQYF.

Comments on this clonotype: A read error may be the cause here, since a much bigger clone is one base away. This sequence joins TRBV12-3 or TRBV12-4 and TRBJ1-2; the D gene is possibly TRBD1 (6 bases). V was trimmed by 4 bases and J by 3 bases, leaving 15 bases between them. This CDR3 contains 15 residues. CDR3 protein: CASSSVGQRYYGYTF. CDR3 coding DNA: TGTGCCAGCAGTTCGGTAGGACAGAGGTACTATGGCTACACCTTC.

On this clonotype: At one boundary the junction diverges from the germline segment, which might be a read error. This sequence joins TRBV5-5 and TRBJ2-7; 8 nucleotides agree with TRBD1. Per germline, CDR1 SGHKS and CDR2 YYEKEE (reference sequence). The CDR3 is made up of 13 amino acids. The CDR3 DNA sequence: TGCGCCAGCAGCTCCCAGGGGGCCCACGAGCAGTACTTC. Translated, it gives CASSSQGAHEQYF.

As to this clonotype: Just one base apart from a much larger clone, this may be a read error. The V and J genes are TRBV10-3 and TRBJ1-4; tentative D call: TRBD1 (5 bases). Per the germline V gene, CDR1 is ENHRY and CDR2 is SYGVKD. This CDR3 is 16 amino acids long. The CDR3 loop is CAISDPGKGHNEKLLF. The CDR3 DNA reads as TGTGCCATCAGTGATCCCGGGAAGGGGCATAATGAAAAACTGCTTTTT.